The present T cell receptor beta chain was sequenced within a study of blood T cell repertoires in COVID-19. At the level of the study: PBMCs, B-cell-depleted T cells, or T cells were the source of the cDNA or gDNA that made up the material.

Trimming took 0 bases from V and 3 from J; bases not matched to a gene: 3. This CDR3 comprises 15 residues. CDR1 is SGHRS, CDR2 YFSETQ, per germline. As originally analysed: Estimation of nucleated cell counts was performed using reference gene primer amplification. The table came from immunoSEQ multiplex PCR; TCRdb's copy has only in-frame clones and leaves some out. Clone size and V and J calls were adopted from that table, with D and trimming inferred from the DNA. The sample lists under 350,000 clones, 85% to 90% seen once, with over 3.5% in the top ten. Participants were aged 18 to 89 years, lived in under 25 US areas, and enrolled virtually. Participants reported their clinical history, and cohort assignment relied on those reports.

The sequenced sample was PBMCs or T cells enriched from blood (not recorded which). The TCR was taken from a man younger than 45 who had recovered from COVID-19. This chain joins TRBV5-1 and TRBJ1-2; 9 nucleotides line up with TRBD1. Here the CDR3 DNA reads TGCGCCAGCAGCTTGGCGGGACAGGGCGACTATGGCTACACCTTC. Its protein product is CASSLAGQGDYGYTF.